This TCR beta chain was captured in a study of identical twins. Findings and caveats of the study: Invariant MAIT and iNKT cells are populations that could partly confound zero-insertion analyses. The models systematically underestimated how much out-of-frame TCR alpha was shared in monozygotic twins.

Looked up from germline, CDR1 is SNHLY and CDR2 is FYNNEI. The V end was cut by 2 bases, the J end by 4 bases, with 6 bases between. This CDR3 contains 12 residues. A single record per CDR3 protein comes from TCRdb applying MiXCR to the 5' RACE reads. The repertoire includes hundreds of thousands of distinct CDR3 sequences, 8.6% of them detected once, and 0.98% sits in the top ten. To note about this clonotype: The target antigen is unknown.

The data were also submitted as part of a second study, on yellow fever vaccine responses in identical twins.

The V and J genes are TRBV2 and TRBJ2-7; D is ambiguous. The sequencing sample was made of PBMCs. This receptor was taken from a woman between 18 and 29 years old in good health. CDR3: CASSEREYEQYF. The CDR3 DNA is TGTGCCAGCAGTGAAAGGGAATACGAGCAGTACTTC.